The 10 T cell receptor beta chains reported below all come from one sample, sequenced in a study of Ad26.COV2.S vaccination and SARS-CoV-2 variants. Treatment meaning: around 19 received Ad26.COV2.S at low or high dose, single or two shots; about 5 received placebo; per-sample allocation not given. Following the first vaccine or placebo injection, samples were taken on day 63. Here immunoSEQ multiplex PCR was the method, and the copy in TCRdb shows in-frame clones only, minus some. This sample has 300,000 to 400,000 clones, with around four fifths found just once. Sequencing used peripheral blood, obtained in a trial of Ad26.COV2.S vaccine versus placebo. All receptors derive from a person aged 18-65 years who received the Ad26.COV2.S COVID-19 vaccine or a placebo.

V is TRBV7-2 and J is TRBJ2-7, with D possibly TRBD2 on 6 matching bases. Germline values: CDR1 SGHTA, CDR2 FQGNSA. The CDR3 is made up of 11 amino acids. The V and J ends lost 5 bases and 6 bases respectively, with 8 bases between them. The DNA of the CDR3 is TGTGCCAGCAGCGGAGGGACCGAGCAGTACTTC. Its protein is CASSGGTEQYF.

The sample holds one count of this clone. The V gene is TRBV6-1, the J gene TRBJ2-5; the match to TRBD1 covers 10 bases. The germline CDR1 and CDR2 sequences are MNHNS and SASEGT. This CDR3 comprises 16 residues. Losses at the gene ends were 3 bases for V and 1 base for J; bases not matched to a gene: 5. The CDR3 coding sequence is TGTGCCAGCAGTGATGAATGGACAGGGGGCCAAGAGACCCAGTACTTC. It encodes CASSDEWTGGQETQYF.

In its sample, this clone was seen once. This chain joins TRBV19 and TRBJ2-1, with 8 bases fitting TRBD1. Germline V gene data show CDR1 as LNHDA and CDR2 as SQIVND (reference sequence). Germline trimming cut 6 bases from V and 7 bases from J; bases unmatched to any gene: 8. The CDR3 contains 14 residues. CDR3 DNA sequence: TGTGCCAGTAGCCCCAGGGGGCGATCGAATGAGCAGTTCTTC. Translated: CASSPRGRSNEQFF.

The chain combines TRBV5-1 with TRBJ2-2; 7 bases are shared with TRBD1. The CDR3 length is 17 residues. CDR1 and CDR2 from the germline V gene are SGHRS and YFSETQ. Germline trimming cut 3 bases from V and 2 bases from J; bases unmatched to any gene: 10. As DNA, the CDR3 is TGCGCCAGCAGCTCGCTCGCGAACAGGGGAAACACCGGGGAGCTGTTTTTT. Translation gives CASSSLANRGNTGELFF.

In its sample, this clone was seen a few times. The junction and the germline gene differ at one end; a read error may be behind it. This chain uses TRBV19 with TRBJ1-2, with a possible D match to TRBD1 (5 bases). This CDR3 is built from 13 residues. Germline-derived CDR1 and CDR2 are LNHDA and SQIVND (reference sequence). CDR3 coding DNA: TGTGCCAGTAGTATTTCGGCAGGGTCAGCTTGCCAATTC. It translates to CASSISAGSACQF. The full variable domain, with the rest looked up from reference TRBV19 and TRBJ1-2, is DGGITQSPKYLFRKEGQNVTLSCEQNLNHDAMYWYRQDPGQGLRLIYYSQIVNDFQKGDIAEGYSVSREKKESFPLTVTSAQKNPTAFYLCASSISAGSACQFGSGTRLTVV.

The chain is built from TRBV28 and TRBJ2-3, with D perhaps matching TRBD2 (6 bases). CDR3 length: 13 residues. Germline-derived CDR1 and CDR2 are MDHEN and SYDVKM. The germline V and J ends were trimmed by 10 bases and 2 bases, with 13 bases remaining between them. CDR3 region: CATHGGNTDTQYF. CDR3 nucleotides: TGTGCCACTCATGGGGGGAACACAGATACGCAGTATTTT.

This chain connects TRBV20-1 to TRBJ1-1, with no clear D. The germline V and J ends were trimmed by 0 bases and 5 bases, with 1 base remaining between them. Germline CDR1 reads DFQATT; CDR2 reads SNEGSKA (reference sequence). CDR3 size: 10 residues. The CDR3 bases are TGCAGTGCTAGAGAGACTGAAGCTTTCTTT. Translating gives CSARETEAFF.

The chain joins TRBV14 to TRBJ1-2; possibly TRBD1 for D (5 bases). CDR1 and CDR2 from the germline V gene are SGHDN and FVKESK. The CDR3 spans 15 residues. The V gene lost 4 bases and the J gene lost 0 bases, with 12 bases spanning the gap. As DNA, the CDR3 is TGTGCCAGCAGCCTTCCCGGGACCTCTAACTATGGCTACACCTTC. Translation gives CASSLPGTSNYGYTF.

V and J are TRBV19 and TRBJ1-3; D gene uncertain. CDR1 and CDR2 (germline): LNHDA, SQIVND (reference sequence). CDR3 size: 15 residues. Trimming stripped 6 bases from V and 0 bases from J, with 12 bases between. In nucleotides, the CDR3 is TGTGCCAGTAGCCAAGGGCGCGGCTCTGGAAACACCATATATTTT. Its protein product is CASSQGRGSGNTIYF.

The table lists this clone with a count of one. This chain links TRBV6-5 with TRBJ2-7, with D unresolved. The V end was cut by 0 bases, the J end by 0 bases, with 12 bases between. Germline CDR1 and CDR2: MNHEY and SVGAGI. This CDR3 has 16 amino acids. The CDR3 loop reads CASSYSMYRNSYEQYF. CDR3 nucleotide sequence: TGTGCCAGCAGTTACTCGATGTACCGCAACTCCTACGAGCAGTACTTC.